Listed here are 32 T cell receptor beta chains from one sample, sequenced in a study of T cell responses to AZD1222 COVID-19 vaccine. TCRdb keeps only in-frame clones here, not all; method: immunoSEQ multiplex PCR. The sample contains 150,000 or so clones, 91% of which appear only once. The input for sequencing was peripheral blood, taken on day 0 of AZD1222 vaccination. The origin of the receptors is an adult in good health.

Only a few counts were recorded for this clone. CDR3 in amino acids: CASSLERQVHEQYF. The CDR3 DNA reads TGTGCCAGCAGCTTAGAACGACAGGTCCACGAGCAGTACTTC. The chain uses TRBV7-2 and TRBJ2-7; TRBD1 might be the D (6 bases). V dropped 1 base and J dropped 5 bases, with 12 bases sitting between them. CDR3 length equals 14 residues. CDR1 is SGHTA, CDR2 FQGNSA, per germline.

This clone was observed a handful of times. This chain connects TRBV7-6 to TRBJ2-7, with D maybe TRBD1 (6 bases). CDR1 is SGHVS and CDR2 is FNYEAQ in the germline V gene. This CDR3 contains 13 residues. V shed 5 bases and J shed 2 bases, with 10 bases lying between them. The CDR3 DNA reads as TGTGCCAGCAGCCGACAGGACACCTACGAGCAGTACTTC. It yields the protein CASSRQDTYEQYF.

The V gene is TRBV28, the J gene TRBJ1-1; no reliable D call. V gave up 2 bases and J gave up 3 bases, with 4 bases separating them. Germline V gene lookup returns CDR1 MDHEN and CDR2 SYDVKM. This CDR3 contains 12 residues. The CDR3: CASSLRYTEAFF. The CDR3 DNA reads as TGTGCCAGCAGTTTACGGTACACTGAAGCTTTCTTT.

This clone was detected only a few times. The chain links TRBV4-3 to TRBJ2-1; 10 bases agree with TRBD2. This CDR3 has 16 amino acids. The germline V gene encodes CDR1 LGHNA and CDR2 YSLEER. The V segment lost 4 bases and the J segment 6 bases; nucleotides outside the gene matches: 9. CDR3 sequence (DNA): TGCGCCAGCAGCCTGTTCAGCGGGGGGGAAATCAATGAGCAGTTCTTC. Protein product: CASSLFSGGEINEQFF.

The chain employs TRBV19 and TRBJ1-1; D remains unclear. V shed 7 bases and J shed 4 bases, with 10 bases lying between them. The CDR3 sequence is 12 residues long. Germline V gene sequence: CDR1 LNHDA, CDR2 SQIVND (reference sequence). The CDR3 sequence: CASNVVGTEAFF. Here the CDR3 DNA reads TGTGCCAGTAACGTGGTAGGCACTGAAGCTTTCTTT.

A remark on this clone: One end of the junction does not line up with germline, which may come from a read error. V is TRBV7-7 and J is TRBJ2-1; TRBD2 matches 9 bases. This CDR3 comprises 15 residues. Germline CDR1 SSHAT, CDR2 FNYEAQ (reference sequence). CDR3 sequence (DNA): TGTGCTAGCAGCCCCCTAGCGGGAAGCTACAATGAGCAGTTCTTC. Amino acid sequence: CASSPLAGSYNEQFF. Filled out from reference TRBV7-7 and TRBJ2-1, the complete variable domain reads GAGVSQSPRYKVTKRGQDVTLRCDPISSHATLYWYQQALGQGPEFLTYFNYEAQPDKSGLPSDRFSAERPEGSISTLTIQRTEQRDSAMYRCASSPLAGSYNEQFFGPGTRLTVL.

Remarks on this clone: A read error may account for a junction end that differs from germline. This chain joins TRBV7-2 and TRBJ2-3, with D possibly matching TRBD2 (5 bases). The germline V gene has CDR1 SGHTA and CDR2 FQGNSA. The CDR3 covers 15 residues. CDR3 bases: TGTGCCAGCAGCTTAGTCCCGTCTAGCCCCACGGACCTGGATTTT. This encodes CASSLVPSSPTDLDF.

In this sample, this clone turned up once. V usage is TRBV7-2 and J usage is TRBJ2-1, with D hard to call. The CDR3 covers 11 residues. V was clipped by 5 bases and J by 8 bases, with 7 bases between them. Germline loops: CDR1 SGHTA, CDR2 FQGNSA. CDR3 sequence: CASSPVDEQFF. The CDR3 coding sequence is TGTGCCAGCAGCCCGGTGGATGAGCAGTTCTTC. Complete variable domain (other parts from reference TRBV7-2 and TRBJ2-1): GAGVSQSPSNKVTEKGKDVELRCDPISGHTALYWYRQSLGQGLEFLIYFQGNSAPDKSGLPSDRFSAERTGGSVSTLTIQRTQQEDSAVYLCASSPVDEQFFGPGTRLTVL.

The rearrangement uses TRBV6-2 or TRBV6-3 and TRBJ2-3; D perhaps matches TRBD1 (5 bases). The CDR3 is made up of 16 amino acids. With 4 bases removed from V and 8 bases from J, the gap between germline ends came to 22 bases. Germline V gene sequence: CDR1 MNHEY, CDR2 SVGEGT. CDR3 protein: CASSLNQGRFLGTQYF. The CDR3, as DNA: TGTGCCAGCAGTTTAAATCAGGGAAGGTTTTTGGGTACGCAGTATTTT.

The chain couples TRBV5-1 to TRBJ1-2; a possible D gene is TRBD1 (5 bases). This CDR3 has 13 residues. Germline CDR1 reads SGHRS; CDR2 reads YFSETQ. The V end was cut by 4 bases, the J end by 4 bases, with 11 bases between. The CDR3 here is CASSRGATYGYTF. DNA for the CDR3: TGCGCCAGCAGCCGCGGGGCTACCTATGGCTACACCTTC.

The chain links TRBV9 to TRBJ1-3; D is unclear. The CDR3 has 15 amino acids. Germline CDR1 SGDLS, CDR2 YYNGEE. V lost 2 bases, J lost 0 bases, and 9 bases lay in between. CDR3 coding DNA: TGTGCCAGCAGCGTGACGGGCGCCTCTGGAAACACCATATATTTT. Residues: CASSVTGASGNTIYF.

The chain couples TRBV27 to TRBJ2-5; 7 bases are a match to TRBD1. Germline V gives CDR1 MNHEY, CDR2 SMNVEV (reference sequence). J gave up 4 bases and V 1 base, and 6 bases lay outside the gene matches. The CDR3 is made up of 15 amino acids. The CDR3 coding sequence is TGTGCCAGCAGTTTATTGGGGGACAGTGGAGAGACCCAGTACTTC. It encodes CASSLLGDSGETQYF.

The CDR3: CASSEGRGTEAFF. The CDR3 nucleotides are TGTGCCAGTAGTGAAGGGAGGGGCACTGAAGCTTTCTTT. V and J are TRBV19 and TRBJ1-1; the D gene is possibly TRBD1 (5 bases). Trimming removed 5 bases at V and 4 bases at J, with 11 bases between. This CDR3 has 13 residues. CDR1 and CDR2 (germline): LNHDA, SQIVND (reference sequence). Together with reference TRBV19 and TRBJ1-1, the CDR3 gives the full variable domain: DGGITQSPKYLFRKEGQNVTLSCEQNLNHDAMYWYRQDPGQGLRLIYYSQIVNDFQKGDIAEGYSVSREKKESFPLTVTSAQKNPTAFYLCASSEGRGTEAFFGQGTRLTVV.

The J gene is TRBJ1-4, the V gene TRBV30, with 9 positions matching TRBD1. The CDR3 has 15 residues. Germline loops: CDR1 GTSNPN, CDR2 SVGIG (reference sequence). The trim removed 0 bases at V and 8 bases at J, leaving 7 bases unmatched. The CDR3 reads CAWSVRSGQGEKLFF. The CDR3 DNA reads TGTGCCTGGAGTGTAAGGTCGGGACAGGGAGAAAAACTGTTTTTT.

The chain uses TRBV30 and TRBJ2-3; tentatively, D is TRBD2 (6 bases). Trimming cost V 3 bases and J 3 bases, with 16 bases left between them. CDR3 length: 15 residues. CDR1 and CDR2 (germline): GTSNPN, SVGIG (reference sequence). CDR3: CAWSDLREKTDTQYF. CDR3 in DNA: TGTGCCTGGAGCGACCTACGGGAGAAGACAGATACGCAGTATTTT.

The chain links TRBV27 to TRBJ1-3; a possible D gene is TRBD1 (5 bases). Trimming removed 4 bases at V and 1 base at J, with 8 bases between. Germline loops: CDR1 MNHEY, CDR2 SMNVEV (reference sequence). This CDR3 has 14 residues. In DNA, the CDR3 is TGTGCCAGCAGTTATCAGGGATCTGGAAACACCATATATTTT. Protein product: CASSYQGSGNTIYF.

The rearrangement joins TRBV13 to TRBJ2-7, with TRBD1 as a possible D gene (7 bases). CDR3 length: 17 amino acids. Between the trimmed V and J ends, which lost 0 bases and 0 bases, there was a span of 15 bases. Germline lookup yields CDR1 PRHDT and CDR2 FYEKMQ (reference sequence). The CDR3 loop reads CASSLGLGGGNSYEQYF. CDR3 sequence (DNA): TGTGCCAGCAGCTTAGGGTTAGGAGGGGGCAACTCCTACGAGCAGTACTTC.

The J gene is TRBJ1-5, the V gene TRBV11-2; D not resolved. Trimming removed 5 bases at V and 10 bases at J, with 15 bases between. This CDR3 spans 13 amino acids. CDR1 is SGHAT, CDR2 FQNNGV, per germline. The CDR3 nucleotides are TGTGCCAGCAGCCCAGGACCCTCCTCTCCCCAGCATTTT. Its translation: CASSPGPSSPQHF.

For the CDR3, the DNA is TGCAGCGCCGGAGCAGATAATTCACCCCTCCACTTT. Protein product: CSAGADNSPLHF. This chain joins TRBV29-1 and TRBJ1-6, with no clear D. Deletions cut 7 bases from V and 5 bases from J, with 9 bases between. From germline, CDR1 is SQVTM and CDR2 ANQGSEA. CDR3 length: 12 amino acids.

The rearrangement uses TRBV27 and TRBJ1-6, with D maybe TRBD1 (6 bases). The V end was cut by 5 bases, the J end by 7 bases, with 18 bases between. Germline V CDR1 and CDR2: MNHEY, SMNVEV (reference sequence). This CDR3 has 16 residues. CDR3 in amino acids: CASSPKGGVGNSPLHF. The CDR3 DNA is TGTGCCAGCAGTCCCAAAGGGGGGGTCGGGAATTCACCCCTCCACTTT.

The chain couples TRBV6-5 to TRBJ2-5; 14 bases fit TRBD2. After removal of 4 bases from V and 4 bases from J, the junction contained 2 bases not matched to a gene. Germline lookup yields CDR1 MNHEY and CDR2 SVGAGI. This CDR3 comprises 15 residues. Here the CDR3 reads CASSLGLAGVETQYF. The CDR3 DNA reads as TGTGCCAGCAGTTTGGGACTAGCGGGAGTAGAGACCCAGTACTTC.

The chain's CDR3 is CASSLGLGPSYEQYF. The DNA for the CDR3 is TGTGCCAGCAGCCTTGGATTGGGCCCCTCCTACGAGCAGTACTTC. This chain links TRBV27 with TRBJ2-7; no clear D. Trimming removed 6 bases at V and 0 bases at J, with 15 bases between. CDR3 length: 15 residues. CDR1 and CDR2 (germline): MNHEY, SMNVEV (reference sequence).

Concerning this clone: Compared with germline, one end of the junction differs, possibly owing to a read error. The rearrangement joins TRBV7-7 to TRBJ2-2; TRBD2 matches at 7 bases. The CDR3 runs 17 residues. Per germline, CDR1 SSHAT and CDR2 FNYEAQ (reference sequence). The CDR3 nucleotides are TGTGCTAGCAGCTTATTACCCGCTAGCGGGAACACCGGGGAGCTGTTTTTT. Amino acid sequence: CASSLLPASGNTGELFF.

The chain has TRBV6-5 and TRBJ2-1; D is undetermined. With 7 bases removed from V and 2 bases from J, the gap between germline ends came to 15 bases. This CDR3 region has 15 residues. Germline V gene sequence: CDR1 MNHEY, CDR2 SVGAGI. CDR3 nucleotide sequence: TGTGCCAGCACCAAGATGAACCCCCCCTACAATGAGCAGTTCTTC. Translating it yields CASTKMNPPYNEQFF.

The gene calls are TRBV6-5 and TRBJ2-7; tentatively, D is TRBD1 or TRBD2 (5 bases each). V was cut by 7 bases and J by 2 bases, with 18 bases left in between. This CDR3 spans 15 amino acids. From germline, CDR1 is MNHEY and CDR2 SVGAGI. The CDR3 protein is CASTPGTRVTYEQYF. The CDR3 coding sequence is TGTGCCAGCACCCCGGGGACGCGGGTTACCTACGAGCAGTACTTC.

The chain couples TRBV14 to TRBJ1-3; D gene uncertain. Germline CDR1 reads SGHDN; CDR2 reads FVKESK. The CDR3 is 14 amino acids. Trimming shortened V by 4 bases and J by 3 bases, and 10 bases separated the two germline ends. For the CDR3, the DNA is TGTGCCAGCAGCCGCGACTCTTATGGAAACACCATATATTTT. Translating it yields CASSRDSYGNTIYF.

This rearrangement joins TRBV6-5 to TRBJ1-2; D remains ambiguous. This CDR3 has 13 residues. From germline, CDR1 is MNHEY and CDR2 SVGAGI. V lost 7 bases to trimming and J lost 4 bases, with 13 bases between them. The CDR3 DNA follows: TGTGCCAGCACCCCCGGCGGAACCTATGGCTACACCTTC. This codes for CASTPGGTYGYTF.

V usage is TRBV6-2 or TRBV6-3 and J usage is TRBJ2-3; TRBD2 matches at 10 bases. Germline V gene data show CDR1 as MNHEY and CDR2 as SVGEGT. This CDR3 contains 15 residues. V shed 5 bases, J shed 3 bases, and the junction held 5 bases outside the gene matches. DNA for the CDR3: TGTGCCAGCAGTAGGTCTAGCGGGAGAACAGATACGCAGTATTTT. It is translated as CASSRSSGRTDTQYF.

This clone was seen a handful of times. V usage is TRBV6-2 or TRBV6-3 and J usage is TRBJ1-3; no reliable D call. V lost 6 bases and J 7 bases, leaving 19 bases between the germline ends. This CDR3 has 15 amino acids. The germline CDR1 and CDR2 sequences are MNHEY and SVGEGT. The CDR3 nucleotides read TGTGCCAGCAGCATTTACCACCCCGCCGGGAACACCATATATTTT. Protein product: CASSIYHPAGNTIYF.

The chain employs TRBV6-2 or TRBV6-3 and TRBJ1-6; D is undetermined. The CDR3 has 16 residues. Deletions cut 6 bases from V and 4 bases from J, with 16 bases between. Germline-derived CDR1 and CDR2 are MNHEY and SVGEGT. For the CDR3, the DNA is TGTGCCAGCAGCCTCCCCGAGGCTGGATATAATTCACCCCTCCACTTT. This gives the protein CASSLPEAGYNSPLHF.

V and J are TRBV20-1 and TRBJ1-4; D perhaps matches TRBD1 (6 bases). The length of the CDR3 is 13 residues. V shed 3 bases and J shed 5 bases, with 10 bases lying between them. Germline CDR1 and CDR2: DFQATT and SNEGSKA (reference sequence). This chain's CDR3 is CSASQGRNEKLFF. The CDR3 DNA is TGCAGTGCTAGTCAGGGGAGAAATGAAAAACTGTTTTTT.

The J gene is TRBJ1-1, the V gene TRBV5-1, with D possibly TRBD1 on 6 matching bases. The germline CDR1 and CDR2 sequences are SGHRS and YFSETQ. V gave up 1 base and J gave up 1 base, with 14 bases separating them. The CDR3 extends over 16 amino acids. The CDR3 DNA reads as TGCGCCAGCAGCTTGTTTCCGGGGGCAGCGAACACTGAAGCTTTCTTT. It encodes CASSLFPGAANTEAFF. Combining the CDR3 with reference TRBV5-1 and TRBJ1-1 gives the whole variable domain KAGVTQTPRYLIKTRGQQVTLSCSPISGHRSVSWYQQTPGQGLQFLFEYFSETQRNKGNFPGRFSGRQFSNSRSEMNVSTLELGDSALYLCASSLFPGAANTEAFFGQGTRLTVV.